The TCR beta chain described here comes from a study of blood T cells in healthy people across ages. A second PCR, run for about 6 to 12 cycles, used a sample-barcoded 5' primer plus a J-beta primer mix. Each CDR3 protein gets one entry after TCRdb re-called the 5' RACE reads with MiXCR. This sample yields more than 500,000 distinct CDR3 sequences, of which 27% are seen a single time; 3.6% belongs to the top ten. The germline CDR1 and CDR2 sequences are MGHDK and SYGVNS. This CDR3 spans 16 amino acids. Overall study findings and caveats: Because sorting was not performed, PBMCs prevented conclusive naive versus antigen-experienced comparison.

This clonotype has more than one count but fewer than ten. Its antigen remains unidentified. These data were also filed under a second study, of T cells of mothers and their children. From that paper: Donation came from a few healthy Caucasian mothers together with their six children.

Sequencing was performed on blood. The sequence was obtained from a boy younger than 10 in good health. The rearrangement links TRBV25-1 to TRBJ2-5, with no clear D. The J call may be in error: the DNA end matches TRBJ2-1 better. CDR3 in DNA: TGTGCCAGCAGTGAATTCCCCCTTCGACAAGTCAGGGAGCAGTTCTTC. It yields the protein CASSEFPLRQVREQFF.